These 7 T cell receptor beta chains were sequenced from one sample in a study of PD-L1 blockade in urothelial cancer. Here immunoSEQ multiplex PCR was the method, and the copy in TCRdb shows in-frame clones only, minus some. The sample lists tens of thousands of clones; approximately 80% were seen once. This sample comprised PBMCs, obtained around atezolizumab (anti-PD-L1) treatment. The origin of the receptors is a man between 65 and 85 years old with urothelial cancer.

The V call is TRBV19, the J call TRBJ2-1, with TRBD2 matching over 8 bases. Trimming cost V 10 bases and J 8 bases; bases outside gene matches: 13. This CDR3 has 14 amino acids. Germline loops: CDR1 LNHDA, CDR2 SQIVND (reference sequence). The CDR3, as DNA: TGTGCCACCCAAGGGACTAGTCTCTTACATGAGCAGTTCTTC. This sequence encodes CATQGTSLLHEQFF.

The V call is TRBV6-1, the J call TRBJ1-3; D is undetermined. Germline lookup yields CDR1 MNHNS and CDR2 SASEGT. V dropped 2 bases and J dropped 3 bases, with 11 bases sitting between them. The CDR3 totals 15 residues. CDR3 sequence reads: CASSEPGLGGNTIYF. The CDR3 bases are TGTGCCAGCAGTGAACCGGGGTTAGGTGGAAACACCATATATTTT.

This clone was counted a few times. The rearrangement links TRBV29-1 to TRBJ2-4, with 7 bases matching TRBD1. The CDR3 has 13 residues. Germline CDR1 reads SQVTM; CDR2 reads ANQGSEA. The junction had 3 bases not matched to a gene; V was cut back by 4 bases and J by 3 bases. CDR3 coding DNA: TGCAGCGTTGTAGGGGACAGCAAAAACATTCAGTACTTC. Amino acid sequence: CSVVGDSKNIQYF. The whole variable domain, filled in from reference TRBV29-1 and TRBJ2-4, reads SAVISQKPSRDICQRGTSLTIQCQVDSQVTMMFWYRQQPGQSLTLIATANQGSEATYESGFVIDKFPISRPNLTFSTLTVSNMSPEDSSIYLCSVVGDSKNIQYFGAGTRLSVL.

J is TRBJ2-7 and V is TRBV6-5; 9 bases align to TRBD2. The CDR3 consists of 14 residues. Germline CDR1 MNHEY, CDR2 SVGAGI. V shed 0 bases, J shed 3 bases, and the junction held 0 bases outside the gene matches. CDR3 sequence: CASSYSSGSYEQYF. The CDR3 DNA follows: TGTGCCAGCAGTTACTCTAGCGGGAGCTACGAGCAGTACTTC.

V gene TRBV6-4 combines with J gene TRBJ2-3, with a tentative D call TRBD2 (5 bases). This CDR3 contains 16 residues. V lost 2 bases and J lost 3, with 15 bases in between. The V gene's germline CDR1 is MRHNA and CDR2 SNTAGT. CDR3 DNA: TGTGCCAGCAGTGACAAAGGAGTAGAGGGAACAGATACGCAGTATTTT. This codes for CASSDKGVEGTDTQYF.

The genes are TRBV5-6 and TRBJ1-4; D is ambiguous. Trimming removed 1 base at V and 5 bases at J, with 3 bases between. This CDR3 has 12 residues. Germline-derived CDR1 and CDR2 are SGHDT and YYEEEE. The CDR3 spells CASSLLNEKLFF. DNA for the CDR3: TGTGCCAGCAGCTTGCTCAATGAAAAACTGTTTTTT.

DNA of the CDR3: TGTGCCAGTAGTGAGGACAGGATACACGAGCAGTACTTC. This codes for CASSEDRIHEQYF. The rearrangement uses TRBV19 and TRBJ2-7; 7 bases line up with TRBD1. Germline CDR1 and CDR2: LNHDA and SQIVND (reference sequence). Losses at the gene ends were 5 bases for V and 5 bases for J; bases not matched to a gene: 6. The CDR3 loop spans 13 amino acids.